These 23 T cell receptor beta chains originate from one sample sequenced in a study of blood T cell repertoires in COVID-19. The assay was immunoSEQ multiplex PCR, and TCRdb's table has in-frame clones only and misses some. The table lists approximately 170,000 clones, 70% to 90% of them singletons. Input material: peripheral blood. The receptors were sampled from a human donor in a cohort sampled during active COVID-19.

This clone has only a few counts. CDR3 in DNA: TGTGCCACCCTCTCTGGGGCCAACGTCCTGACTTTC. Amino acids: CATLSGANVLTF. This chain connects TRBV10-3 to TRBJ2-6; D call uncertain. The ends were cut back, 10 bases at V and 0 bases at J, with 4 bases in the middle. The CDR3 length is 12 residues. Germline CDR1 ENHRY, CDR2 SYGVKD.

This clone was seen a few times. The chain is built from TRBV9 and TRBJ1-4; 7 bases are shared with TRBD1. The length of the CDR3 is 16 residues. In germline, CDR1 is SGDLS, CDR2 YYNGEE. J lost 0 bases, V lost 3 bases, and 5 bases had no gene match. This CDR3 reads CASSDGQDATNEKLFF. Here the CDR3 DNA reads TGTGCCAGCAGCGATGGACAGGACGCAACTAATGAAAAACTGTTTTTT.

The chain has TRBV27 and TRBJ2-7; 9 bases line up with TRBD1. Germline V lookup: CDR1 MNHEY, CDR2 SMNVEV (reference sequence). V was pared by 0 bases and J by 2 bases, with 2 bases of the junction left unmatched. This CDR3 has 15 amino acids. The CDR3 here is CASSLSGQGTYEQYF. Here the CDR3 DNA reads TGTGCCAGCAGTTTATCAGGACAGGGGACCTACGAGCAGTACTTC.

This chain connects TRBV7-2 to TRBJ2-3, with 9 bases identical to TRBD2. Germline CDR1 and CDR2: SGHTA and FQGNSA. The CDR3 runs 17 residues. With V trimmed by 5 bases and J by 2 bases, 11 bases remained unmatched. CDR3 residues: CASSHRAGGLFTDTQYF. CDR3 DNA sequence: TGTGCCAGCAGCCATCGAGCGGGGGGCCTCTTCACAGATACGCAGTATTTT.

CDR3 DNA sequence: TGTGCCAGCAGTCTTCGACAGGGCAATGAGCAGTTCTTC. Translating gives CASSLRQGNEQFF. The chain couples TRBV12-3 or TRBV12-4 to TRBJ2-1, with TRBD1 matching 7 bases. Trimming cost V 5 bases and J 6 bases; bases outside gene matches: 4. The CDR3 contains 13 residues.

J is TRBJ2-1 and V is TRBV12-3 or TRBV12-4; 7 positions agree with TRBD2. Trimming took 6 bases from V and 9 from J; bases not matched to a gene: 5. The CDR3 is 12 amino acids. The CDR3 reads CASSHPGGEQFF. CDR3 sequence (DNA): TGTGCCAGCAGCCACCCGGGGGGTGAGCAGTTCTTC.

The V gene is TRBV9, the J gene TRBJ1-2, with a tentative D call TRBD1 (5 bases). This CDR3 is 13 amino acids long. V gave up 4 bases and J gave up 8 bases, with 15 bases separating them. CDR1 SGDLS and CDR2 YYNGEE come from the germline V gene. CDR3 DNA sequence: TGTGCCAGCAGCTCCCCCGGGGGTCGGGGCTACACCTTC. Protein product: CASSSPGGRGYTF.

The chain employs TRBV28 and TRBJ1-2, with TRBD1 as a possible D gene (5 bases). This CDR3 region has 14 residues. The V gene lost 5 bases and the J gene lost 4 bases, with 14 bases spanning the gap. In germline, CDR1 is MDHEN, CDR2 SYDVKM. The CDR3 DNA sequence: TGTGCCAGCAGTCTGGGGGGAGGCAGCTATGGCTACACCTTC. Translated: CASSLGGGSYGYTF.

The chain combines TRBV20-1 with TRBJ1-1; no definite D call. The CDR3 runs to 12 residues. The V end was cut by 3 bases, the J end by 11 bases, with 16 bases between. Germline V gives CDR1 DFQATT, CDR2 SNEGSKA (reference sequence). Here the CDR3 reads CSASPQGERAFF. The DNA for the CDR3 is TGCAGTGCTAGTCCTCAAGGTGAGAGGGCTTTCTTT.

The V call is TRBV5-3, the J call TRBJ1-1; 7 bases match TRBD1. TRBV5-3 is an ORF for which the function is uncertain. Trimming took 1 base from V and 4 from J; bases not matched to a gene: 10. This CDR3 has 16 amino acids. The CDR3 loop is CARSLFWQGVGTEAFF. The CDR3 DNA sequence: TGTGCCAGAAGCTTGTTTTGGCAGGGGGTAGGCACTGAAGCTTTCTTT.

This chain connects TRBV3-1 (or the pseudogene TRBV3-2) to TRBJ1-5; TRBD1 agrees at 7 bases. Looked up from germline, CDR1 is LGHDT and CDR2 is YNNKEL (reference sequence). V dropped 2 bases and J dropped 4; count of bases not matched to a gene: 5. The CDR3 length is 15 residues. CDR3 sequence reads: CASSQNRDRNQPQHF. DNA of the CDR3: TGTGCCAGCAGCCAAAACCGGGACAGAAATCAGCCCCAGCATTTT.

The chain has TRBV27 and TRBJ2-5, with D hard to call. Germline values: CDR1 MNHEY, CDR2 SMNVEV (reference sequence). V shed 1 base and J shed 5 bases, with 8 bases lying between them. This CDR3 is 13 amino acids long. CDR3 in amino acids: CASSLYHRETQYF. The CDR3 DNA is TGTGCCAGCAGTTTATATCATCGGGAGACCCAGTACTTC.

This clone was counted ten times or more. The chain carries TRBV30 and TRBJ2-7, with 8 bases that match TRBD1. The trim removed 8 bases at V and 7 bases at J, leaving 7 bases unmatched. Germline V lookup: CDR1 GTSNPN, CDR2 SVGIG (reference sequence). The CDR3 runs 11 residues. CDR3 sequence reads: CAAGQVLEQYF. In DNA form, the CDR3 reads TGTGCCGCGGGACAGGTTCTAGAGCAGTACTTC. The full variable domain, its missing parts supplied by reference TRBV30 and TRBJ2-7, is SQTIHQWPATLVQPVGSPLSLECTVEGTSNPNLYWYRQAAGRGLQLLFYSVGIGQISSEVPQNLSASRPQDRQFILSSKKLLLSDSGFYLCAAGQVLEQYFGPGTRLTVT.

V gene TRBV2 combines with J gene TRBJ2-5; 12 bases agree with TRBD1. The V segment lost 4 bases and the J segment 6 bases; nucleotides outside the gene matches: 3. The germline V gene has CDR1 SNHLY and CDR2 FYNNEI. There are 14 residues in the CDR3. CDR3 region: CASSAGQGAKTQYF. The CDR3 DNA is TGTGCCAGCAGTGCGGGACAGGGGGCAAAGACCCAGTACTTC.

This clone was detected only a few times. This chain uses TRBV18 with TRBJ2-7, with D perhaps matching TRBD2 (6 bases). The CDR3 spans 15 residues. Germline V gene data show CDR1 as KGHSH and CDR2 as LQKENI. The V end lost 3 bases, the J end lost 2 bases, and 14 bases lay between the germline ends. The CDR3 is CASSPEGNRAYEQYF. CDR3 DNA: TGTGCCAGCTCACCGGAGGGAAACCGAGCCTACGAGCAGTACTTC.

This chain connects TRBV30 to TRBJ2-7; 9 bases agree with TRBD1. The CDR3 is 14 amino acids. Germline CDR1 and CDR2: GTSNPN and SVGIG (reference sequence). The V gene end was trimmed by 5 bases and the J gene end by 3 bases; junction bases not matched to a gene: 8. CDR3 nucleotides: TGTGCCTGGGTTACGGGACAGGGCGTCTACGAGCAGTACTTC. This codes for CAWVTGQGVYEQYF.

The rearrangement links TRBV7-6 to TRBJ1-1, with TRBD1 as a possible D gene (5 bases). Per the germline V gene, CDR1 is SGHVS and CDR2 is FNYEAQ. The CDR3 covers 15 residues. The V gene lost 1 base and the J gene lost 1 base, with 10 bases spanning the gap. The CDR3 loop is CASSLVGGTNTEAFF. CDR3 in DNA: TGTGCCAGCAGCTTAGTAGGAGGGACGAACACTGAAGCTTTCTTT.

The chain links TRBV6-6 to TRBJ1-5, with 11 bases fitting TRBD1. This CDR3 spans 16 amino acids. Germline V lookup: CDR1 MNHNY, CDR2 SVGAGI (reference sequence). Losses at the gene ends were 4 bases for V and 8 bases for J; bases not matched to a gene: 10. The CDR3 region is CASSLSGTGGPKPQHF. The CDR3 nucleotides are TGTGCCAGCAGTTTATCCGGGACAGGGGGGCCCAAGCCCCAGCATTTT.

The chain uses TRBV20-1 and TRBJ2-5; maybe TRBD1 (6 bases). The CDR3 totals 10 residues. V shed 3 bases and J shed 7 bases, with 6 bases lying between them. CDR1 and CDR2 from the germline V gene are DFQATT and SNEGSKA (reference sequence). The CDR3 sequence: CSARGATQYF. Written as DNA, the CDR3 is TGCAGTGCTAGGGGGGCGACCCAGTACTTC.

The chain combines TRBV6-2 or TRBV6-3 with TRBJ2-1, with D possibly TRBD2 on 5 matching bases. The CDR3 runs to 13 residues. Germline CDR1 and CDR2: MNHEY and SVGEGT. V dropped 5 bases and J dropped 3 bases, with 8 bases sitting between them. The CDR3 nucleotides are TGTGCCAGCAGTACCGGGGACTACAATGAGCAGTTCTTC. Protein sequence: CASSTGDYNEQFF.

The J gene is TRBJ2-5, the V gene TRBV5-4, with 16 bases matching TRBD2. The CDR3 runs 17 residues. Germline V gene sequence: CDR1 SGHNT, CDR2 YYREEE (reference sequence). V lost 3 bases and J lost 2; bases outside the gene matches: 4. CDR3 DNA sequence: TGTGCCAGCAGCTGGGGACTAGCGGGGGGGACGCAAGAGACCCAGTACTTC. Its translation: CASSWGLAGGTQETQYF.

The rearrangement links TRBV10-2 to TRBJ2-7; TRBD2 is a possible D gene (6 bases). CDR3 size: 15 residues. Germline loops: CDR1 WSHSY, CDR2 SAAADI. Trimming took off 0 bases at V and 1 base at J, with 10 bases between the two ends. CDR3 nucleotide sequence: TGCGCCAGCAGTGAGTCGACGGGGACTTCCTACGAGCAGTACTTC. It translates to CASSESTGTSYEQYF.

This clone was observed once. The chain uses TRBV29-1 and TRBJ1-2, with 7 bases that match TRBD1. V shed 3 bases and J 8 bases; nucleotides not matched to a gene: 6. The V gene's germline CDR1 is SQVTM and CDR2 ANQGSEA. CDR3 length: 12 amino acids. The CDR3 DNA reads TGCAGCGTTGATAGGGACAGAGGAGGCTACACCTTC. Translating gives CSVDRDRGGYTF.